The source of this TCR beta chain is a study of cytomegalovirus exposure and HLA in healthy donors. Study-wide background: Assignment to the Caucasian-associated ancestry cluster applied to around 80% of the approximately 370 genotyped donors.

This CDR3 comprises 15 residues. Trimming stripped 8 bases from V and 8 bases from J, with 19 bases between. Germline V gives CDR1 MNHNS, CDR2 SASEGT. The PCR had 60 Vbeta and 13 Jbeta primers. The table came from immunoSEQ multiplex PCR; TCRdb's copy has only in-frame clones and leaves some out. The sample comprises 120,000 or so clones, around 72% of which are singletons, and 8% to 8.5% rests with the top ten. The source of this sequence is a woman in her thirties or forties in good health and CMV-seropositive. This sequence joins TRBV6-1 and TRBJ1-6, with D possibly matching TRBD1 (5 bases). Sequenced: PBMCs. CDR3 amino acids: CASPRRGIPDSPLHF. The DNA for the CDR3 is TGTGCCAGCCCCCGTAGGGGTATTCCGGATTCACCCCTCCACTTT.